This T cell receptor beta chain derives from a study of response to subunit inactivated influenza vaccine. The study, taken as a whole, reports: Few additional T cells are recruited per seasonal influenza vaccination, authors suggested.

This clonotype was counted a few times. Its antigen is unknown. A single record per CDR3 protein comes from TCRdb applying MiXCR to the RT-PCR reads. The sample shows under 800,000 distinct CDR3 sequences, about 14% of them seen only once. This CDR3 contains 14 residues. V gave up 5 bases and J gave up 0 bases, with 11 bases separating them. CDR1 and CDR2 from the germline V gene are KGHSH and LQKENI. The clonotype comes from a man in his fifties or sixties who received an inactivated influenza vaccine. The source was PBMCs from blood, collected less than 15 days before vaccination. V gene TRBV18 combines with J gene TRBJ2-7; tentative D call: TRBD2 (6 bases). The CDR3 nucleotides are TGTGCCAGCTCAACTAGCCACCGCTCCTACGAGCAGTACTTC. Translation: CASSTSHRSYEQYF.